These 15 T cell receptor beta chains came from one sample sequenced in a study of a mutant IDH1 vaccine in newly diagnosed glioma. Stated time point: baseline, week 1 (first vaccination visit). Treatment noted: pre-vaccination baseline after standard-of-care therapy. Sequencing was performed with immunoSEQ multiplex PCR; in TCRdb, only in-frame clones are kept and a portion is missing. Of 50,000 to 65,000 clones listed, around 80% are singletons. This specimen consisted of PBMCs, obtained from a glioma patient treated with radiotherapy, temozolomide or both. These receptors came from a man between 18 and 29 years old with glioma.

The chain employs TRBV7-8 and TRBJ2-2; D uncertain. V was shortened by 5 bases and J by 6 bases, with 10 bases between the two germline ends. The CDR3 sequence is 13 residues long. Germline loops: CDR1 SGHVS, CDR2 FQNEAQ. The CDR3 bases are TGTGCCAGCAGCGCGCAGCCGGCCGGGGAGCTGTTTTTT. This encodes CASSAQPAGELFF. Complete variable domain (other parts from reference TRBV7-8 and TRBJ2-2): GAGVSQSPRYKVAKRGQDVALRCDPISGHVSLFWYQQALGQGPEFLTYFQNEAQLDKSGLPSDRFFAERPEGSVSTLKIQRTQQEDSAVYLCASSAQPAGELFFGEGSRLTVL.

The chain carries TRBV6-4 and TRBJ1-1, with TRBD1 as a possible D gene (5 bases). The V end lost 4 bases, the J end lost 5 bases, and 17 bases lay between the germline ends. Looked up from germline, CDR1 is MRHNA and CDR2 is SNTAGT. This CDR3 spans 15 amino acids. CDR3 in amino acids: CASSARGGKRTEAFF. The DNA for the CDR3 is TGTGCCAGCAGTGCCCGGGGGGGGAAGAGGACTGAAGCTTTCTTT.

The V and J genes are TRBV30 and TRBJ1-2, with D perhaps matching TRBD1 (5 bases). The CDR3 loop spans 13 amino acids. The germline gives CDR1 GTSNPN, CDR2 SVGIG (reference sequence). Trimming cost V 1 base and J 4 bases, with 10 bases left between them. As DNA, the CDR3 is TGTGCCTGGAGTGGGGGACGGCCCTATGGCTACACCTTC. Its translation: CAWSGGRPYGYTF.

The CDR3 DNA is TGTGCCAGCGAACCAGGGTACACCGGGGAGCTGTTTTTT. Translated: CASEPGYTGELFF. The V call is TRBV11-2, the J call TRBJ2-2, with a tentative D call TRBD1 (5 bases). The CDR3 is 13 residues long. Germline V gene lookup returns CDR1 SGHAT and CDR2 FQNNGV. Trimming left V 8 bases short and J 3 bases short, with 10 bases between.

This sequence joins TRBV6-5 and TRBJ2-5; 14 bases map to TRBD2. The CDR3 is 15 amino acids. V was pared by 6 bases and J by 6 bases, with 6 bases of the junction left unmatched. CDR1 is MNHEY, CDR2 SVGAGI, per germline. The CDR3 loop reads CASSRLAGGRKTQYF. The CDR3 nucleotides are TGTGCCAGCAGCCGACTAGCGGGGGGGCGTAAGACCCAGTACTTC.

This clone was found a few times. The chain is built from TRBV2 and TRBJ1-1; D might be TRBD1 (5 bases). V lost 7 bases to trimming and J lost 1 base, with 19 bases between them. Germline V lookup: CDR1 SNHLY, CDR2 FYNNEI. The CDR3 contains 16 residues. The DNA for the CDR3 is TGTGCCAGCATCAAGGACAAGGCTGTTTCGAACACTGAAGCTTTCTTT. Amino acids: CASIKDKAVSNTEAFF.

The CDR3: CASSFDSMGTEAFF. The CDR3 DNA follows: TGTGCCAGCAGTTTTGACAGTATGGGCACTGAAGCTTTCTTT. The J gene is TRBJ1-1, the V gene TRBV2; tentative D call: TRBD1 (5 bases). The V end was cut by 5 bases, the J end by 4 bases, with 14 bases between. The length of the CDR3 is 14 residues. Germline assignment: CDR1 SNHLY and CDR2 FYNNEI.

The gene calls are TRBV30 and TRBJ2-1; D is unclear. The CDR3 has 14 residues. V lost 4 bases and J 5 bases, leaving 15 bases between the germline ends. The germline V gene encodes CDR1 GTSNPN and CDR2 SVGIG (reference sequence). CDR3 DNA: TGTGCCTGGACTAGGACCCGAACGAACAATGAGCAGTTCTTC. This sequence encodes CAWTRTRTNNEQFF.

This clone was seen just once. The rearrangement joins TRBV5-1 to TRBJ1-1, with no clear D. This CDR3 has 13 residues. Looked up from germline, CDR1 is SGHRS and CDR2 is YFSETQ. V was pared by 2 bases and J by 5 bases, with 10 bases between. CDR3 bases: TGCGCCAGCAGCTTAGACATCTTAACTGAAGCTTTCTTT. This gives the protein CASSLDILTEAFF.

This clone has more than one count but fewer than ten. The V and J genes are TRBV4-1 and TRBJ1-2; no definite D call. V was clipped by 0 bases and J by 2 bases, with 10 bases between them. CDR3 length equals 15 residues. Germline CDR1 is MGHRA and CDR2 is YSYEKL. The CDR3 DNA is TGCGCCAGCAGCCAAGATTCCGGCACCAACTATGGCTACACCTTC. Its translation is CASSQDSGTNYGYTF.

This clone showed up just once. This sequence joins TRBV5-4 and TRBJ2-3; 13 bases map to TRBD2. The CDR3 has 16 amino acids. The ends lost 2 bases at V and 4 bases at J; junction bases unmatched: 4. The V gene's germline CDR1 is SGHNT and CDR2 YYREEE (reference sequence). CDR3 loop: CASSFRLAGGPDTQYF. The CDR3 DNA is TGTGCCAGCAGCTTCAGACTAGCGGGGGGCCCAGATACGCAGTATTTT. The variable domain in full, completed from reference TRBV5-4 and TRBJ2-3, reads ETGVTQSPTHLIKTRGQQVTLRCSSQSGHNTVSWYQQALGQGPQFIFQYYREEENGRGNFPPRFSGLQFPNYSSELNVNALELDDSALYLCASSFRLAGGPDTQYFGPGTRLTVL.

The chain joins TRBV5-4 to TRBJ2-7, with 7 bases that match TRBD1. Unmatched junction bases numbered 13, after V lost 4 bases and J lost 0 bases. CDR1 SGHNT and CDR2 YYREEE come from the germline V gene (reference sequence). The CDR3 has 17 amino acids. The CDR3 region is CASSRATGTASSYEQYF. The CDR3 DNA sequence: TGTGCCAGCAGCAGAGCCACCGGGACAGCCAGCTCCTACGAGCAGTACTTC.

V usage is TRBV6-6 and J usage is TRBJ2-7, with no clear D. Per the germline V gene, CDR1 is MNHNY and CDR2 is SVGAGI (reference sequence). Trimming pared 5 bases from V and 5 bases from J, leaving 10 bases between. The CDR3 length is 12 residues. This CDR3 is CASSQRINEQYF. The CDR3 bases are TGTGCCAGCAGTCAAAGGATCAACGAGCAGTACTTC.

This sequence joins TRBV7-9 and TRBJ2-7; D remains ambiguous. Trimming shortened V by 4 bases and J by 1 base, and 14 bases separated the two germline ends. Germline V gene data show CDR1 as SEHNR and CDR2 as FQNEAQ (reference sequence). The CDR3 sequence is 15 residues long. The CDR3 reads CASSYLSHPSYEQYF. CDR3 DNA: TGTGCCAGCAGCTATCTTAGCCACCCTTCCTACGAGCAGTACTTC.

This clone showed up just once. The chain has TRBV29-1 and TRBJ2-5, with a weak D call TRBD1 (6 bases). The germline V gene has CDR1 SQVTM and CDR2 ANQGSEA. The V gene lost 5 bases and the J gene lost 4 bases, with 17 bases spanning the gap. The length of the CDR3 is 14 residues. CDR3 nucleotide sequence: TGCAGCGTTAGCCTCAGGGGAGCACGAGAGACCCAGTACTTC. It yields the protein CSVSLRGARETQYF.